Included here is one T cell receptor beta chain sequence, with context. Its antigen remains unidentified. Trimming removed 7 bases from V and 5 bases from J, with 17 bases in between. Per germline, CDR1 MNHEY and CDR2 SVGAGI. CDR3 length: 14 amino acids. Those with chemo-refractory metastatic non-small-cell lung cancer were treated with focal radiation combined with CTLA-4 blockade using ipilimumab. Generated by immunoSEQ multiplex PCR, the TCRdb table keeps only in-frame clones and is missing some. The table records tens of thousands of clones, around 77% of them present only once. The entry originates in a study of radiotherapy plus CTLA-4 blockade in lung cancer. The wider study: Patients showed objective responses in under 20% of cases, and disease control was achieved by 31%. Whole-study results and caveats: Strongest reported response predictors: early blood clone changes and post-radiation interferon-beta. Expansion of tumor-derived TCR clones was observed in blood after radiotherapy plus ipilimumab.

The chain employs TRBV6-5 and TRBJ1-1, with D uncertain. This TCR derives from a human donor with non-small cell lung cancer who had stable disease on radiotherapy plus ipilimumab. The material was peripheral blood, obtained from a patient treated with radiotherapy plus ipilimumab. As DNA, the CDR3 is TGTGCCAGCATCCACAAAAGCGGAGGAACTGAAGCTTTCTTT. Encoded protein: CASIHKSGGTEAFF.